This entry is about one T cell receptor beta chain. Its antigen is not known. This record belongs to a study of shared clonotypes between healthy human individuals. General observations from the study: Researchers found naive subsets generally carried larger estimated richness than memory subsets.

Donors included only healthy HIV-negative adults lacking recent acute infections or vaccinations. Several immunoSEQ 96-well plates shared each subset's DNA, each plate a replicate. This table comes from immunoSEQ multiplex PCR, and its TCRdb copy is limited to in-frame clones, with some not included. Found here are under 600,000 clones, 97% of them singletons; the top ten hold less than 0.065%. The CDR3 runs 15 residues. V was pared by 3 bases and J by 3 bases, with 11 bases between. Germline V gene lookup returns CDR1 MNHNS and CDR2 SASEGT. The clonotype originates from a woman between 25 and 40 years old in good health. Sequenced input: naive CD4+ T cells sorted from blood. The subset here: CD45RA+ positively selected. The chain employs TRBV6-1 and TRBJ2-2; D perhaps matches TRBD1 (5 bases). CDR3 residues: CASSEGPGYTGELFF. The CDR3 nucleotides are TGTGCCAGCAGTGAGGGGCCAGGTTACACCGGGGAGCTGTTTTTT.